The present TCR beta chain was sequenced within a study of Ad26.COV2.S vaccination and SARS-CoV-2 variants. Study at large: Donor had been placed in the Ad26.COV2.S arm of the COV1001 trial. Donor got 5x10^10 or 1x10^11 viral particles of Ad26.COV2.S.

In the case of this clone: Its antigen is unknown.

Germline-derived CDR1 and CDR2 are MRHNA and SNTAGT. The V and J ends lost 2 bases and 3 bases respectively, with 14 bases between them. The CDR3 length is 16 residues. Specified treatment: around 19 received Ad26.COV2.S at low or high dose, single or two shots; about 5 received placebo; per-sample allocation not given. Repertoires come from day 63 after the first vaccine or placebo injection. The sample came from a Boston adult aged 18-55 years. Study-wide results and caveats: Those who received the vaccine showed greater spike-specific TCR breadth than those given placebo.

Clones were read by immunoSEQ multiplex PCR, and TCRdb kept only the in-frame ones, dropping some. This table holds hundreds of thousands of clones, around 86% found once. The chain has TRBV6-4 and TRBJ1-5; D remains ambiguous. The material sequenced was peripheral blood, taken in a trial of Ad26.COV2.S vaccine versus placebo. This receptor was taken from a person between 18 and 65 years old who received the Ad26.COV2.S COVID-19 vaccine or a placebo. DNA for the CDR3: TGTGCCAGCAGTGACAGGGTGCCGGGATACAATCAGCCCCAGCATTTT. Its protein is CASSDRVPGYNQPQHF.